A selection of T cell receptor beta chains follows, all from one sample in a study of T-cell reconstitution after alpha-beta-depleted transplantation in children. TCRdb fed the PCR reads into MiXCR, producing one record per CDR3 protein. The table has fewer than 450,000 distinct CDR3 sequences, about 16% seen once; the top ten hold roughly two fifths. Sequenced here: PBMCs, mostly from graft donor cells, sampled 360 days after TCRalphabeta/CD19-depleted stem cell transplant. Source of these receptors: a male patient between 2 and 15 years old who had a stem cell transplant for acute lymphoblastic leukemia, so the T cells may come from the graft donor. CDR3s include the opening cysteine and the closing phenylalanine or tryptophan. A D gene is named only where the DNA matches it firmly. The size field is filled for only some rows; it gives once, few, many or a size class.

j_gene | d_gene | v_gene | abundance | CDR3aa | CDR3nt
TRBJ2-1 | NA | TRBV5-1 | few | CASSLVRGTGDEQFF | TGCGCCAGCAGCTTGGTTCGAGGGACGGGAGATGAGCAGTTCTTC
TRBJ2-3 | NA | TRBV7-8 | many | CASSLALSGEEADTQYF | TGTGCCAGCAGCTTAGCACTTTCGGGGGAGGAGGCAGATACGCAGTATTTT
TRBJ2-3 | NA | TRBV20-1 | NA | CSARVAVPSTDTQYF | TGCAGTGCTAGAGTCGCGGTTCCTAGCACAGATACGCAGTATTTT
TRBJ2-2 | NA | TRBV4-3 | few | CASSQELGWSVGELFF | TGCGCCAGCAGCCAAGAGCTGGGATGGTCGGTCGGGGAGCTGTTTTTT
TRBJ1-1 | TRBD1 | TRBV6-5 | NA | CASRSGGRDTEAFF | TGTGCCAGCAGATCAGGGGGCCGGGACACTGAAGCTTTCTTT
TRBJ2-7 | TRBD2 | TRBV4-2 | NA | CASSQEGRVRLLRTSGYEQYF | TGTGCCAGCAGCCAAGAAGGGCGCGTTCGGCTACTCCGGACTAGCGGCTACGAGCAGTACTTC
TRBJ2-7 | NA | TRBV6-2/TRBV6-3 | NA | CASSYSWLKAYEQYF | TGTGCCAGCAGTTACTCCTGGCTAAAAGCCTACGAGCAGTACTTC
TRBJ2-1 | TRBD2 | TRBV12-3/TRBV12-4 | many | CASRREYSYNEQFF | TGTGCCAGCAGGCGGGAGTACTCCTACAATGAGCAGTTCTTC
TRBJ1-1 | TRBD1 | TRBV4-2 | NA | CASSQHAGTGLGNTEAFF | TGTGCCAGCAGCCAACATGCCGGGACAGGGTTAGGGAATACTGAAGCTTTCTTT
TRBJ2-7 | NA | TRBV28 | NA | CASSSPGAVSYEQYF | TGTGCCAGCAGTTCCCCAGGAGCGGTCTCCTACGAGCAGTACTTC
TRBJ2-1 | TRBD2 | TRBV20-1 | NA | CSARGEGFYNEQFF | TGCAGTGCTAGAGGGGAGGGGTTCTACAATGAGCAGTTCTTC
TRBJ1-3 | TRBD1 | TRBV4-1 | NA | CASSHPGGAGHSGNTIYF | TGCGCCAGCAGCCACCCAGGGGGCGCAGGCCACTCTGGAAACACCATATATTTT
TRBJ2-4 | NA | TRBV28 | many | CASSLSPRGNIQYF | TGTGCCAGCAGTTTGAGCCCCAGGGGAAACATTCAGTACTTC
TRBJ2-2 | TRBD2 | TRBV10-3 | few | CAISEWLAGAAGELFF | TGTGCCATCAGTGAATGGCTAGCGGGAGCGGCCGGGGAGCTGTTTTTT
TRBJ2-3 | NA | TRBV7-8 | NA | CASSPRGYTSTDTQYF | TGTGCCAGCAGCCCCCGAGGGTATACAAGCACAGATACGCAGTATTTT
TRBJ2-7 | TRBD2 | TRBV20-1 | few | CSATRTSGRLSYEQYF | TGCAGTGCTACGAGGACTAGCGGGAGATTGTCCTACGAGCAGTACTTC
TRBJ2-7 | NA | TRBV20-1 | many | CSAGSYEQYF | TGCAGTGCTGGTTCCTACGAGCAGTACTTC
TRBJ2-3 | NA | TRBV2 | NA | CASSERGGTDTQYF | TGTGCCAGCAGTGAAAGGGGGGGCACAGATACGCAGTATTTT
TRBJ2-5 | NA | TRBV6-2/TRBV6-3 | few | CASSYSIFQETQYF | TGTGCCAGCAGTTACTCGATCTTCCAAGAGACCCAGTACTTC
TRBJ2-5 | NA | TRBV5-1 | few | CASSLGYHQETQYF | TGCGCCAGCAGCTTGGGCTACCACCAAGAGACCCAGTACTTC
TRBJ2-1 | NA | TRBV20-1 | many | CSASGAGRNEQFF | TGCAGTGCTAGTGGGGCAGGGAGGAATGAGCAGTTCTTC
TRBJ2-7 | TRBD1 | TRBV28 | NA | CASSRDRVGVPYEQYF | TGTGCCAGCAGTCGTGACAGGGTCGGGGTGCCGTACGAGCAGTACTTC
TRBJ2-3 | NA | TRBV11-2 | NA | CASSPGHYRGGSTDTQYF | TGTGCCAGCAGCCCCGGTCACTACAGGGGGGGCAGCACAGATACGCAGTATTTT
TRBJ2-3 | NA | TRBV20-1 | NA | CSARDRVYYTQYF | TGCAGTGCTAGAGATAGGGTTTACTATACGCAGTATTTT
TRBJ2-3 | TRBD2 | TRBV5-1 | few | CASSLPSGSRLTDTQYF | TGCGCCAGCAGCTTACCAAGCGGGAGCCGTCTCACAGATACGCAGTATTTT
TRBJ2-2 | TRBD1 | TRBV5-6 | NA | CASRTRDRGRSDTGELFF | TGTGCCAGTAGGACCCGGGACAGGGGGCGCAGCGACACCGGGGAGCTGTTTTTT
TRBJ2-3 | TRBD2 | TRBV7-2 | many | CASSSETSGGDTQYF | TGTGCCAGCAGTTCCGAAACTAGCGGGGGAGATACGCAGTATTTT